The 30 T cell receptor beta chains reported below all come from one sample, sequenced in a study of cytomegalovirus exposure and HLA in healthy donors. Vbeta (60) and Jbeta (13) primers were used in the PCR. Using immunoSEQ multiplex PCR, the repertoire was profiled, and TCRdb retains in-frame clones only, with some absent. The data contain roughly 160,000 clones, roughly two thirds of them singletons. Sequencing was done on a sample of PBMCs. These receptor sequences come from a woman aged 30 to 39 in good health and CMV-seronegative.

CDR3 protein: CASSPGQGNYEQYF. The CDR3 nucleotides read TGTGCCAGCAGCCCAGGACAGGGAAACTACGAGCAGTACTTC. The chain links TRBV7-2 to TRBJ2-5; 8 bases match TRBD1. The J call may be wrong; the DNA end is better matched by TRBJ2-7. The CDR3 is 14 residues long. Germline V gives CDR1 SGHTA, CDR2 FQGNSA.

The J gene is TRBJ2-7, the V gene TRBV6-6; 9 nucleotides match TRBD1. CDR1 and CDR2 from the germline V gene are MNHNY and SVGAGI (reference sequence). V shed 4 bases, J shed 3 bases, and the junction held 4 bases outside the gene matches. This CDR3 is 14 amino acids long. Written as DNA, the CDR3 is TGTGCCAGCAGTTCGGGACAGGGAGTCTACGAGCAGTACTTC. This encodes CASSSGQGVYEQYF.

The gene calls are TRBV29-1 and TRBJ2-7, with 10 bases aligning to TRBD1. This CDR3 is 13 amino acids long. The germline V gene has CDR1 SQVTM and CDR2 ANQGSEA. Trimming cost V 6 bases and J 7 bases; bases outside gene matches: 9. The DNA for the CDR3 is TGCAGCGTGTGGGGACAGGGGTTTGAGGAGCAGTACTTC. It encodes CSVWGQGFEEQYF.

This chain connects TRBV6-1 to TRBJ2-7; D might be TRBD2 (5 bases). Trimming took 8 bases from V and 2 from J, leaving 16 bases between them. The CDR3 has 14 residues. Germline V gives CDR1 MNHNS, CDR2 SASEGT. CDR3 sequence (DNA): TGTGCCAGCTCATCCGTCGGACTTGCCTACGAGCAGTACTTC. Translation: CASSSVGLAYEQYF.

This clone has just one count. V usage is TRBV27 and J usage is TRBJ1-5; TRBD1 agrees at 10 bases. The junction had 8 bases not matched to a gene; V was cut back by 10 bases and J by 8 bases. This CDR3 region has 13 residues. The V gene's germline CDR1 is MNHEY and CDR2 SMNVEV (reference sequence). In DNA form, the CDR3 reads TGTGCCACCGGGACAGGGGTAGAGAAGCCCCAGCATTTT. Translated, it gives CATGTGVEKPQHF.

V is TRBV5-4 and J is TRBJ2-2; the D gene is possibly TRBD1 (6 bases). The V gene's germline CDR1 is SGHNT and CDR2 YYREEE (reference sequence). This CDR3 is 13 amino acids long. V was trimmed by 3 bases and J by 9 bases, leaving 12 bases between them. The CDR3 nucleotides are TGTGCCAGCAGCTCCCAACAGGGAAGGGAGCTGTTTTTT. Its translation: CASSSQQGRELFF. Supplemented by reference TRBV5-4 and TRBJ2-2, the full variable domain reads ETGVTQSPTHLIKTRGQQVTLRCSSQSGHNTVSWYQQALGQGPQFIFQYYREEENGRGNFPPRFSGLQFPNYSSELNVNALELDDSALYLCASSSQQGRELFFGEGSRLTVL.

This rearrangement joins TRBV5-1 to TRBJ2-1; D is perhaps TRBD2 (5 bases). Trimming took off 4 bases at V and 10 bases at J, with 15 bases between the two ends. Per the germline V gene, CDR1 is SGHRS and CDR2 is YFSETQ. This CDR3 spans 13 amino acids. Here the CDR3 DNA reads TGCGCCAGCAGCAAAATCTCCGAGGGCGAGCAGTTCTTC. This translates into CASSKISEGEQFF.

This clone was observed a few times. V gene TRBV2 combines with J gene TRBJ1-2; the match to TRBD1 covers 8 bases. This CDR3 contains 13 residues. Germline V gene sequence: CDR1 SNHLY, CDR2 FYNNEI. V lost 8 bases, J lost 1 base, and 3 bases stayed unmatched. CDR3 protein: CASPQGDNYGYTF. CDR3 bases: TGTGCCAGCCCACAGGGGGATAACTATGGCTACACCTTC.

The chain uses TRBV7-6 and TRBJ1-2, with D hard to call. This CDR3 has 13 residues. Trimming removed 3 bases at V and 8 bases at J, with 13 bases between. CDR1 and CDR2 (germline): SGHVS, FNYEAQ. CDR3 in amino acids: CASSFSTDKGYTF. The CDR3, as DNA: TGTGCCAGCAGCTTCTCAACCGACAAGGGCTACACCTTC.

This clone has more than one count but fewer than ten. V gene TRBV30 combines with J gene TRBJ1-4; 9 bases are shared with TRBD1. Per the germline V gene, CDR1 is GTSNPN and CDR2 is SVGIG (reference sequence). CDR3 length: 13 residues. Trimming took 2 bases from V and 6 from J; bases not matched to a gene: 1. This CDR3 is CAWSWDRDEKLFF. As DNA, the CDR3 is TGTGCCTGGAGTTGGGACAGGGATGAAAAACTGTTTTTT.

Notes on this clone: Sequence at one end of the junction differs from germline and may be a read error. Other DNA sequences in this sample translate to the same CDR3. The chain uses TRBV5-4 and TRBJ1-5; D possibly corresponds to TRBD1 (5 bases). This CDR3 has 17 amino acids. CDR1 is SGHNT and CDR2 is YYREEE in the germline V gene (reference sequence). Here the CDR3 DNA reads TGTGCCAGCAGCTTGGACGCCGGAAGGGGCGACAATCAGCCCCAGCACTTT. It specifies CASSLDAGRGDNQPQHF.

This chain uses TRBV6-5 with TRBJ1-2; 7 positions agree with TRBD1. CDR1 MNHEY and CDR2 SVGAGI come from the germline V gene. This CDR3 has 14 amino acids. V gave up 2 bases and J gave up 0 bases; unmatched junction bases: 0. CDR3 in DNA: TGTGCCAGCAGTTACAGGGGGCCTAACTATGGCTACACCTTC. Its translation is CASSYRGPNYGYTF.

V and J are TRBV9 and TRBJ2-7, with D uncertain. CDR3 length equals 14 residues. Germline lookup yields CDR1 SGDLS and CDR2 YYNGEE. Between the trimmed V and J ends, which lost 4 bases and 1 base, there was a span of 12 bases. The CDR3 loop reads CASSPSTPSYEQYF. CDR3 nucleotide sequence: TGTGCCAGCAGCCCCTCGACACCGTCCTACGAGCAGTACTTC.

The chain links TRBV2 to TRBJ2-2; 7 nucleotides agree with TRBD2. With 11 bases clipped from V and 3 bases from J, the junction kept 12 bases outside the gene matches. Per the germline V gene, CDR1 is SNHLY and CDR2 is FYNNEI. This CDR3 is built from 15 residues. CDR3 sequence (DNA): TGTGCCGTCCAACCCGGGACTATGGACACCGGGGAGCTGTTTTTT. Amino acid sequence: CAVQPGTMDTGELFF.

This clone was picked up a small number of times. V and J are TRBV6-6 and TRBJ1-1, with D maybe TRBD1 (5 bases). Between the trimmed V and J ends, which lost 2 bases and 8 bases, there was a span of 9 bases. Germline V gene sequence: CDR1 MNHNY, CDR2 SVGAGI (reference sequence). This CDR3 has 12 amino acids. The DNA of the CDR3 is TGTGCCAGCAGTTACAGACAGACAGAAGCTTTCTTT. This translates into CASSYRQTEAFF.

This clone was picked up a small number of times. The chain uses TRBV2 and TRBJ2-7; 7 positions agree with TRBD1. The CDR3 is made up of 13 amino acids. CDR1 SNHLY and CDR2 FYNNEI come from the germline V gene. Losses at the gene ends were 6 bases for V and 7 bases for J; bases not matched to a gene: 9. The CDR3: CASRSSMTGEQYF. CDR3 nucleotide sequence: TGTGCCAGCAGGAGTTCGATGACAGGGGAGCAGTACTTC.

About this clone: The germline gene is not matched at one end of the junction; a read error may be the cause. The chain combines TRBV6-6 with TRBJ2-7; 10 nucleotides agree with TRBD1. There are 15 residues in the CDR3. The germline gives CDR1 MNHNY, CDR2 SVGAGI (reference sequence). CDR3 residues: CASNYVSGQGNEQYF. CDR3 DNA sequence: TGTGCCAGCAATTACGTGTCGGGACAGGGGAATGAGCAGTACTTC.

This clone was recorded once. CDR3 in DNA: TGTGCCAGCAGTCCCCACGAGGGGAACACTGAAGCTTTCTTT. Translation gives CASSPHEGNTEAFF. This chain uses TRBV27 with TRBJ1-1; D remains unclear. CDR3 size: 14 residues. Germline CDR1 MNHEY, CDR2 SMNVEV (reference sequence). Trimming cost V 5 bases and J 1 base, with 11 bases left between them.

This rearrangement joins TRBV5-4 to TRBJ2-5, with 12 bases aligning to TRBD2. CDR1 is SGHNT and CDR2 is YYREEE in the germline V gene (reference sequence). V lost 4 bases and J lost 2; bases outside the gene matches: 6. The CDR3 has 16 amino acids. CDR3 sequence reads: CASSRRLAGDQETQYF. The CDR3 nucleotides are TGTGCCAGCAGCCGTAGACTAGCGGGGGATCAAGAGACCCAGTACTTC.

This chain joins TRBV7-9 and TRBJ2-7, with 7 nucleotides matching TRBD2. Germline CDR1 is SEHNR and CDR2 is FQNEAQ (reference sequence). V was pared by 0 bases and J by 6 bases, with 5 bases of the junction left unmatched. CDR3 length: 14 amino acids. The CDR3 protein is CASSLAREVGEQYF. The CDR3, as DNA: TGTGCCAGCAGCTTAGCACGGGAGGTGGGCGAGCAGTACTTC.

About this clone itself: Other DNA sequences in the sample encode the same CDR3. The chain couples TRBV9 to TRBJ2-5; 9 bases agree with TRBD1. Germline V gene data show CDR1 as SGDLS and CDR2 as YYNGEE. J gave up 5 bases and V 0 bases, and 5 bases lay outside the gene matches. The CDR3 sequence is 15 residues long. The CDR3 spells CASSVEGQGGETQYF. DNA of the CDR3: TGTGCCAGCAGCGTAGAGGGACAGGGTGGGGAGACCCAGTACTTC.

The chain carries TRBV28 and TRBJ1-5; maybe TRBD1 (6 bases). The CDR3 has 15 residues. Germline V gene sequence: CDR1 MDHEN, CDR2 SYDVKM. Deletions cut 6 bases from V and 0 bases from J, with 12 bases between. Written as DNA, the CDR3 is TGTGCCAGCAGCTTGGGACATTATAGCAATCAGCCCCAGCATTTT. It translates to CASSLGHYSNQPQHF.

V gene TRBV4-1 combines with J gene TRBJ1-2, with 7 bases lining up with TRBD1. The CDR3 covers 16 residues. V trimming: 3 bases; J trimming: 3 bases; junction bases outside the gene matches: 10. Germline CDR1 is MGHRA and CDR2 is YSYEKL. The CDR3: CASSQVGRGRYYGYTF. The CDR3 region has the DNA TGCGCCAGCAGCCAGGTCGGTAGGGGGCGATACTATGGCTACACCTTC.

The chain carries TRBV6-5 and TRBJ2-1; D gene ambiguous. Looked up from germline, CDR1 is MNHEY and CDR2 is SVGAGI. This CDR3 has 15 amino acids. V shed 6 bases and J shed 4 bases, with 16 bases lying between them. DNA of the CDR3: TGTGCCAGCAGAACCGCCCAGTGGCAATACAATGAGCAGTTCTTC. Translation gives CASRTAQWQYNEQFF.

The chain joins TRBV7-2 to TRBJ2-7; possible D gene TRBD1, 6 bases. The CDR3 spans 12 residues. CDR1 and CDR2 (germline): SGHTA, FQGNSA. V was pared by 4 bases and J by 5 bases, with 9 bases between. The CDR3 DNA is TGTGCCAGCAGCTCTCAGGGGAACGAGCAGTACTTC. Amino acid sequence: CASSSQGNEQYF.

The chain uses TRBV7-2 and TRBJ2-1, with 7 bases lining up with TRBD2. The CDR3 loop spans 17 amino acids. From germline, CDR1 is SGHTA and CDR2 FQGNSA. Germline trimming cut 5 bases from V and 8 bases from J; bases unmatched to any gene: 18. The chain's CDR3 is CASSPLLEGGSLDEQFF. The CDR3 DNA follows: TGTGCCAGCAGCCCCCTTTTGGAGGGAGGGTCTTTGGATGAGCAGTTCTTC.

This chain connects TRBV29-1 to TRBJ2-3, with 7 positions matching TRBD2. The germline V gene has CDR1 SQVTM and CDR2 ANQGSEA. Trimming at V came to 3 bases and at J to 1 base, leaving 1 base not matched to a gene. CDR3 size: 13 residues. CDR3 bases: TGCAGCGTTGATCGGGAGGGCACAGATACGCAGTATTTT. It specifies CSVDREGTDTQYF.

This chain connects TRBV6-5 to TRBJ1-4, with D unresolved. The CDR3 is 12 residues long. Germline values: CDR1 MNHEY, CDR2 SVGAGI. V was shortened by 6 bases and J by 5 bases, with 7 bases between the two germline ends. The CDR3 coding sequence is TGTGCCAGCAGCCGTCCCAATGAAAAACTGTTTTTT. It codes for CASSRPNEKLFF.

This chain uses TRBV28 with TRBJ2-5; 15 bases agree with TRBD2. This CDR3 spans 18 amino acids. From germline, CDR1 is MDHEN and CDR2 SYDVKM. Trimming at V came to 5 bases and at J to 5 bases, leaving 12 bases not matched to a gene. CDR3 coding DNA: TGTGCCAGCAGTCAAGGACTAGCGGGAGGGCCGATAGGGGAGACCCAGTACTTC. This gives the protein CASSQGLAGGPIGETQYF. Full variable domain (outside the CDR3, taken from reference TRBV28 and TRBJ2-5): DVKVTQSSRYLVKRTGEKVFLECVQDMDHENMFWYRQDPGLGLRLIYFSYDVKMKEKGDIPEGYSVSREKKERFSLILESASTNQTSMYLCASSQGLAGGPIGETQYFGPGTRLLVL.

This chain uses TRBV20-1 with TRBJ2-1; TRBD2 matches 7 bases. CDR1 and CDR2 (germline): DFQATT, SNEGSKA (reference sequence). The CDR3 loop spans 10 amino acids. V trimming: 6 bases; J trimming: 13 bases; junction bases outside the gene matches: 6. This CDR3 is CSAELAPQFF. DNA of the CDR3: TGCAGTGCGGAACTAGCGCCTCAGTTCTTC.